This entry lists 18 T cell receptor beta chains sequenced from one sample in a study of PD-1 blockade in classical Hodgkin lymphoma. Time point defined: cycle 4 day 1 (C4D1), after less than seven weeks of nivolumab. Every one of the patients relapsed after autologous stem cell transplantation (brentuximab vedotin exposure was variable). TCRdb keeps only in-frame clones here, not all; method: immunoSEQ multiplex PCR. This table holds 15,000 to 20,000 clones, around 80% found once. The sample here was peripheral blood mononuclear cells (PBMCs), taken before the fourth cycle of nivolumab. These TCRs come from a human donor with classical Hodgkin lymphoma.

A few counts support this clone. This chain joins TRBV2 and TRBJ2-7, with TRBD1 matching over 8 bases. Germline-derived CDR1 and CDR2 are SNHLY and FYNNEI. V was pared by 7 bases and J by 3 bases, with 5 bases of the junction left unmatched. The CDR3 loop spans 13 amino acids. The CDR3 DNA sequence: TGTGCCAGCATGGGGACAGGCGACTACGAGCAGTACTTC. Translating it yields CASMGTGDYEQYF.

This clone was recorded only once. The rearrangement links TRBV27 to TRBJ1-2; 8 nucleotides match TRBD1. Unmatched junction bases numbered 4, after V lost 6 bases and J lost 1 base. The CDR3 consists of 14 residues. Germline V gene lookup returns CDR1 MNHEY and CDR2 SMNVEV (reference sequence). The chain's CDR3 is CASRAGGVNYGYTF. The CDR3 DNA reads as TGTGCCAGCAGGGCAGGGGGCGTTAACTATGGCTACACCTTC.

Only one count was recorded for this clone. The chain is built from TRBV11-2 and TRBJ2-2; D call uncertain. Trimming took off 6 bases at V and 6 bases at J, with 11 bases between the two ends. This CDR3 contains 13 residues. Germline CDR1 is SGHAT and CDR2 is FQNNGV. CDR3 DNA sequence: TGTGCCAGCAGAGTGACCCGGGCCGGGGAGCTGTTTTTT. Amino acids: CASRVTRAGELFF.

CDR3 sequence reads: CASSPGASNQPQHF. CDR3 coding DNA: TGTGCCAGCAGTCCGGGGGCGAGCAATCAGCCCCAGCATTTT. The chain employs TRBV25-1 and TRBJ1-5; perhaps TRBD1 as D (6 bases). Germline values: CDR1 MGHDK, CDR2 SYGVNS. The CDR3 consists of 14 residues. The ends were cut back, 5 bases at V and 1 base at J, with 9 bases in the middle. Full variable domain (missing parts from reference TRBV25-1 and TRBJ1-5): EADIYQTPRYLVIGTGKKITLECSQTMGHDKMYWYQQDPGMELHLIHYSYGVNSTEKGDLSSESTVSRIRTEHFPLTLESARPSHTSQYLCASSPGASNQPQHFGDGTRLSIL.

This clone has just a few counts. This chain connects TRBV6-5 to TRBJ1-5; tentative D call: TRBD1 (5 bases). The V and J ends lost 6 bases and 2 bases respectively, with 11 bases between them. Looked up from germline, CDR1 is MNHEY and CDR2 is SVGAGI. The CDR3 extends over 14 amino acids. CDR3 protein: CASSPGYGNQPQHF. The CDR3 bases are TGTGCCAGCAGCCCAGGGTATGGCAATCAGCCCCAGCATTTT.

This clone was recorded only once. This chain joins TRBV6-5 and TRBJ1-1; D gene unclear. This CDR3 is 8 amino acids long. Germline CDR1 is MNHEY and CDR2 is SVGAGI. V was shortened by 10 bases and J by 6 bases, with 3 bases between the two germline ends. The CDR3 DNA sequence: TGTGCCAACCCTGAAGCTTTCTTT. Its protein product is CANPEAFF.

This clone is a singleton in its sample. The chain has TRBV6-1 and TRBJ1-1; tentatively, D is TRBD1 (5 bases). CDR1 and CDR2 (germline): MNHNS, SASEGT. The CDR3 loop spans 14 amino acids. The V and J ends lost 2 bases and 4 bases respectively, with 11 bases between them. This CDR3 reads CASSEQGRGTEAFF. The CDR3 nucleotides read TGTGCCAGCAGTGAACAAGGTAGGGGCACTGAAGCTTTCTTT.

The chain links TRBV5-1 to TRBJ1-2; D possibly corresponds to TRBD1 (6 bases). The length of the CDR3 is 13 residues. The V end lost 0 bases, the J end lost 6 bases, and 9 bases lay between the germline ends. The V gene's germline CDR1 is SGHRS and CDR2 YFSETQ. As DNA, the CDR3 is TGCGCCAGCAGCTTGGTGGGGGCGGATGGCTACACCTTC. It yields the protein CASSLVGADGYTF.

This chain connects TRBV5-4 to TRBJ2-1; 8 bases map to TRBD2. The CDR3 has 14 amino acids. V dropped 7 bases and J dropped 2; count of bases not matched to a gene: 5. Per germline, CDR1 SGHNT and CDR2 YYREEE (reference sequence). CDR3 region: CASRAGGTYNEQFF. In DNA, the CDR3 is TGTGCCAGCCGTGCGGGGGGTACCTACAATGAGCAGTTCTTC. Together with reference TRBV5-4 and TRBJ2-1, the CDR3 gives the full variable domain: ETGVTQSPTHLIKTRGQQVTLRCSSQSGHNTVSWYQQALGQGPQFIFQYYREEENGRGNFPPRFSGLQFPNYSSELNVNALELDDSALYLCASRAGGTYNEQFFGPGTRLTVL.

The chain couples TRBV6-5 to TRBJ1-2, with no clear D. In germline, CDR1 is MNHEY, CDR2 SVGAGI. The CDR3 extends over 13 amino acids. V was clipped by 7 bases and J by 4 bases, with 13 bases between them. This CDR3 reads CASKRTASYGYTF. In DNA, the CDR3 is TGTGCCAGCAAAAGAACAGCCTCCTATGGCTACACCTTC.

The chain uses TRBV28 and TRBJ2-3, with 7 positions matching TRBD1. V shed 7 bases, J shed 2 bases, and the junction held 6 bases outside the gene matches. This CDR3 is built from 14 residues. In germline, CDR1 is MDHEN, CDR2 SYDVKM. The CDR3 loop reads CASTATGATDTQYF. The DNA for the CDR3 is TGTGCCAGCACCGCTACAGGGGCCACAGATACGCAGTATTTT.

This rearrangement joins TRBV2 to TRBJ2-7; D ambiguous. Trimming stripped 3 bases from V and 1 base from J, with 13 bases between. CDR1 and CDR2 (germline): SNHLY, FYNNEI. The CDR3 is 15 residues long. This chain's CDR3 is CASSEYVTQSYEQYV. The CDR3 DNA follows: TGTGCCAGCAGTGAGTATGTGACCCAATCCTACGAGCAGTACGTC.

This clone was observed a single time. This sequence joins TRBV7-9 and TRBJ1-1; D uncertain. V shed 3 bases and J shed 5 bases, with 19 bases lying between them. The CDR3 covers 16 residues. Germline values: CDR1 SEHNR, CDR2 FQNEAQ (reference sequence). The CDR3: CASSFGLEGWRTEAFF. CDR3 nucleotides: TGTGCCAGCAGCTTCGGTCTGGAGGGTTGGAGGACTGAAGCTTTCTTT. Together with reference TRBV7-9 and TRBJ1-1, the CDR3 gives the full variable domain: DTGVSQNPRHKITKRGQNVTFRCDPISEHNRLYWYRQTLGQGPEFLTYFQNEAQLEKSRLLSDRFSAERPKGSFSTLEIQRTEQGDSAMYLCASSFGLEGWRTEAFFGQGTRLTVV.

CDR3 sequence reads: CASSRQSLNEKLFF. CDR3 nucleotides: TGTGCCAGCAGCAGACAGTCACTTAATGAAAAACTGTTTTTT. V usage is TRBV7-9 and J usage is TRBJ1-4, with a tentative D call TRBD1 (5 bases). CDR1 SEHNR and CDR2 FQNEAQ come from the germline V gene (reference sequence). Trimming took off 5 bases at V and 4 bases at J, with 11 bases between the two ends. The CDR3 is 14 amino acids.

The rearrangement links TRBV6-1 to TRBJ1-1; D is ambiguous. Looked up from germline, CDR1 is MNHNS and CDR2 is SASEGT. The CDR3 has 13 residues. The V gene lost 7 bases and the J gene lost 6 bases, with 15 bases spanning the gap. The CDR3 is CASTRTSEAEAFF. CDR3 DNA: TGTGCCAGCACCCGGACTAGCGAGGCTGAAGCTTTCTTT.

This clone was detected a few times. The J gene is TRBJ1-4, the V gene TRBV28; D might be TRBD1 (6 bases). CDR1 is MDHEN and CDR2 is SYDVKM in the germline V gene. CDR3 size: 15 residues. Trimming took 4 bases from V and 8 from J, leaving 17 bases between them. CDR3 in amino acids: CASSSAGEGNEKLFF. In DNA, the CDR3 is TGTGCCAGCAGTTCCGCAGGGGAGGGCAACGAAAAACTGTTTTTT.

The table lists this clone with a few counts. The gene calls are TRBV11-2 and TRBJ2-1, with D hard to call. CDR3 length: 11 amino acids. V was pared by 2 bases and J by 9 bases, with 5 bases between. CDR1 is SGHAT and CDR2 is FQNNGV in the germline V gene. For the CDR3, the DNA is TGTGCCAGCAGCTTAACCCCTGAGCAGTTCTTC. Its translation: CASSLTPEQFF.

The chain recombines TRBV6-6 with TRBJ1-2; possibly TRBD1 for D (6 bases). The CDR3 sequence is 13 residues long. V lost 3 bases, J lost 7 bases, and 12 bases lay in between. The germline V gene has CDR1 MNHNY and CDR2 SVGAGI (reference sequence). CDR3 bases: TGTGCCAGCAGTTATCTGGGGGGCGGTGGCTACACCTTC. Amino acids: CASSYLGGGGYTF.